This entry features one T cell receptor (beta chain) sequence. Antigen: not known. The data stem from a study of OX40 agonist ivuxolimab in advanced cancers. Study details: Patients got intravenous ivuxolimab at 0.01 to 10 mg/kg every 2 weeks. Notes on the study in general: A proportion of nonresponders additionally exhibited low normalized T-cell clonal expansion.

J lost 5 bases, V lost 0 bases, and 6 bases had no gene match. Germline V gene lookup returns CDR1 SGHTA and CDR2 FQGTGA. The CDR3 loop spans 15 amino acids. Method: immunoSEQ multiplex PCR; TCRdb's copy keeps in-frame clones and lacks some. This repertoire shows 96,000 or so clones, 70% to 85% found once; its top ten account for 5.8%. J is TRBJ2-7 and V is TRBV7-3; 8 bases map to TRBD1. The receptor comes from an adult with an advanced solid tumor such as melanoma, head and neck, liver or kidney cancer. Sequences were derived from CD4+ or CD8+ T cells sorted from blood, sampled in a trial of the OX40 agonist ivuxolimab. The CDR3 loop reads CASSLTRTGYDEQYF. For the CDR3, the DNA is TGTGCCAGCAGCTTAACACGGACAGGGTACGACGAGCAGTACTTC.